This T cell receptor beta chain originates from a study of post-analysis software for immune sequencing data. Study overall: In terms of disease course, relapsing-remitting, secondary progressive and progressive-relapsing multiple sclerosis were included. Study observations and caveats: The study found TRBV5-6, TRBV5-1 and TRBV20-1 among 5 or 6 TRBV segments more frequent in patients than controls.

Per the germline V gene, CDR1 is KGHSH and CDR2 is LQKENI. This CDR3 comprises 11 residues. Regarding this clonotype: Its antigen is still unknown.

Presence of unique molecular identifiers characterized the TCR beta cDNA libraries. TCRdb recomputed calls from the PCR reads with MiXCR, one row per CDR3 protein. The table lists fewer than 550,000 distinct CDR3 sequences, around 34% of them singletons, with about 5.6% in the top ten. The chain uses TRBV18 and TRBJ2-7; D is perhaps TRBD2 (6 bases). The DNA end is more similar to TRBJ2-5, so the J call may be wrong. Sequencing used blood. The clonotype was recovered from a girl under 18 with multiple sclerosis. The chain's CDR3 is CASWDLETQYF. The CDR3 DNA reads as TGTGCCAGCTGGGACTTGGAGACCCAGTACTTC.